A single sample is the source of the 9 T cell receptor beta chains below, sequenced in a study of shared clonotypes between healthy human individuals (dated by TCRdb to the early 2020s). The method behind the library was the immunoSEQ multiplex PCR assay. The source is immuneACCESS, and TCRdb retained only in-frame sequences with V and J called. Part of the clones is not carried over; for the studies checked, unresolved V genes explain less than half of this, and the remainder is unexplained. Within this sample are over a million clones, with 78% of them counted one time only. Roughly 0.55% of the sample rests with the top ten. The sequenced material came from memory CD4+ T cells from PBMCs. The sample's cell subset or site label, decoded: CD45RA-negative fraction. Receptor source: a young man in good health. Some clones in this sample may be carry-over from other donors' samples.

The V gene is TRBV6-5, the J gene TRBJ1-3; tentatively, D is TRBD1 (6 bases). The CDR3 spans 15 residues. Germline CDR1 is MNHEY and CDR2 is SVGAGI. Trimming removed 1 base at V and 2 bases at J, with 9 bases between. CDR3 protein: CASSYYQGTGNTIYF. As DNA, the CDR3 is TGTGCCAGCAGTTACTATCAGGGGACTGGAAACACCATATATTTT.

The chain carries TRBV30 and TRBJ2-7, with D possibly matching TRBD2 (6 bases). Looked up from germline, CDR1 is GTSNPN and CDR2 is SVGIG (reference sequence). This CDR3 has 14 residues. V lost 4 bases to trimming and J lost 6 bases, with 19 bases between them. The CDR3 here is CAWTAGGGVVEQYF. Here the CDR3 DNA reads TGTGCCTGGACCGCCGGGGGAGGAGTTGTCGAGCAGTACTTC.

At least ten counts were recorded for this clone. This sequence joins TRBV29-1 and TRBJ2-7; D uncertain. The germline gives CDR1 SQVTM, CDR2 ANQGSEA. CDR3 size: 12 residues. V was cut by 6 bases and J by 2 bases, with 11 bases left in between. The chain's CDR3 is CSVAHGPYEQYF. For the CDR3, the DNA is TGCAGCGTCGCTCATGGCCCCTACGAGCAGTACTTC.

This clone came up once. This sequence joins TRBV5-1 and TRBJ1-6, with D uncertain. Germline values: CDR1 SGHRS, CDR2 YFSETQ. This CDR3 is 13 amino acids long. Trimming cost V 5 bases and J 9 bases, with 12 bases left between them. The CDR3 bases are TGCGCCAGCAGTTACGAGGATGTTTCACCCCTCCACTTT. Protein: CASSYEDVSPLHF. Supplemented by reference TRBV5-1 and TRBJ1-6, the full variable domain reads KAGVTQTPRYLIKTRGQQVTLSCSPISGHRSVSWYQQTPGQGLQFLFEYFSETQRNKGNFPGRFSGRQFSNSRSEMNVSTLELGDSALYLCASSYEDVSPLHFGNGTRLTVT.

V usage is TRBV6-1 and J usage is TRBJ1-1, with 8 bases aligning to TRBD1. CDR3 length equals 13 residues. CDR1 and CDR2 from the germline V gene are MNHNS and SASEGT. V shed 6 bases and J 1 base; nucleotides not matched to a gene: 1. The CDR3 sequence is CASRDRGNTEAFF. DNA of the CDR3: TGTGCCAGCAGAGACAGGGGGAACACTGAAGCTTTCTTT.

This clone was observed a single time. This may arise from a read error, as a much more abundant clone is one base away. The chain carries TRBV9 and TRBJ1-5; possible D gene TRBD1, 6 bases. V lost 0 bases, J lost 3 bases, and 10 bases lay in between. The CDR3 contains 15 residues. CDR1 is SGDLS and CDR2 is YYNGEE in the germline V gene. The CDR3: CASSVGGTNNQPQHF. The CDR3 bases are TGTGCCAGCAGCGTAGGGGGGACAAACAATCAGCCCCAGCATTTT.

This chain uses TRBV18 with TRBJ1-1; tentative D call: TRBD1 (5 bases). Germline V gene lookup returns CDR1 KGHSH and CDR2 LQKENI. Trimming took off 3 bases at V and 4 bases at J, with 15 bases between the two ends. The length of the CDR3 is 15 residues. This CDR3 is CASSPLPGDATEAFF. CDR3 sequence (DNA): TGTGCCAGCTCACCCCTTCCGGGGGACGCCACTGAAGCTTTCTTT.

The count of this clone is one. The genes are TRBV11-2 and TRBJ2-7; 14 bases are a match to TRBD2. CDR1 is SGHAT and CDR2 is FQNNGV in the germline V gene. The CDR3 spans 15 residues. V was clipped by 5 bases and J by 4 bases; unmatched bases: 4. In DNA form, the CDR3 reads TGTGCCAGCAGCGGTAGACTAGCGGGAGGGTACGAGCAGTACTTC. Translating it yields CASSGRLAGGYEQYF.

This chain links TRBV6-6 with TRBJ2-7, with 7 positions matching TRBD1. The CDR3 totals 14 residues. In germline, CDR1 is MNHNY, CDR2 SVGAGI (reference sequence). J was trimmed by 2 bases and V by 6 bases; bases with no gene match: 7. The CDR3: CASRQLQGPYEQYF. CDR3 sequence (DNA): TGTGCCAGCAGACAACTACAGGGGCCCTACGAGCAGTACTTC.